This T cell receptor (beta chain) was recorded in a study of T-cell reconstitution after alpha-beta-depleted transplantation in children. Per the germline V gene, CDR1 is DFQATT and CDR2 is SNEGSKA (reference sequence). With 6 bases removed from V and 2 bases from J, the gap between germline ends came to 21 bases. The CDR3 length is 16 residues. Researchers prepared the TCRbeta library using unique molecular identifiers, the study reports. Each CDR3 protein gets one entry after TCRdb re-called the PCR reads with MiXCR. The sample has around 190,000 distinct CDR3 sequences; 5.5% to 7% are singletons. Study observations and caveats: Surviving recipient T cells and thymic progenitors underlay high day-60 TCRbeta diversity in some patients. The origin of alpha-beta T cells about two months after transplant was reportedly several hundred expanded graft clones. Counts and diversity of T cells one year after transplant came mostly from newly produced T cells.

As for this clonotype: Its antigen is still unknown.

The sample here was PBMCs, taken before TCRalphabeta/CD19-depleted stem cell transplant. This chain links TRBV20-1 with TRBJ2-3, with D possibly being TRBD2 (5 bases). The clonotype comes from a boy aged 2 to 10 with acute lymphoblastic leukemia, due to receive a stem cell transplant. In nucleotides, the CDR3 is TGCAGTGCACCCGCCCGCGGGCTAGACCCCACAGATACGCAGTATTTT. Protein product: CSAPARGLDPTDTQYF.